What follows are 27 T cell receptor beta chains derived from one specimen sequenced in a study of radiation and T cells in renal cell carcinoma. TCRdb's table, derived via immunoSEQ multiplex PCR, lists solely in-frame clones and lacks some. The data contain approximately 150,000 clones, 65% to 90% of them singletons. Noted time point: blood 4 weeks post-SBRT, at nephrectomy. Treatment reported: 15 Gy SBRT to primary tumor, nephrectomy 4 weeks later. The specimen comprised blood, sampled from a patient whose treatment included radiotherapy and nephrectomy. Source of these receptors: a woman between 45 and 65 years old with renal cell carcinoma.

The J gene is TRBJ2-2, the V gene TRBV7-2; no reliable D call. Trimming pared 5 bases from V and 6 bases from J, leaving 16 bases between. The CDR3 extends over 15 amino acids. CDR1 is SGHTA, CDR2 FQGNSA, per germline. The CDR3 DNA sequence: TGTGCCAGCAGCAGAGGAAGGGAAACCCCCGGGGAGCTGTTTTTT. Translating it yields CASSRGRETPGELFF. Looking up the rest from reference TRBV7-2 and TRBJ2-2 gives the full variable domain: GAGVSQSPSNKVTEKGKDVELRCDPISGHTALYWYRQSLGQGLEFLIYFQGNSAPDKSGLPSDRFSAERTGGSVSTLTIQRTQQEDSAVYLCASSRGRETPGELFFGEGSRLTVL.

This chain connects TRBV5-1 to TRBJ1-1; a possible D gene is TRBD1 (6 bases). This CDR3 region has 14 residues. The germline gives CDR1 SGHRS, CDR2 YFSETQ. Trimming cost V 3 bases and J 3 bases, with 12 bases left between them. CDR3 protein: CASSSTGGDTEAFF. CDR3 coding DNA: TGCGCCAGCAGCTCGACAGGAGGGGACACTGAAGCTTTCTTT.

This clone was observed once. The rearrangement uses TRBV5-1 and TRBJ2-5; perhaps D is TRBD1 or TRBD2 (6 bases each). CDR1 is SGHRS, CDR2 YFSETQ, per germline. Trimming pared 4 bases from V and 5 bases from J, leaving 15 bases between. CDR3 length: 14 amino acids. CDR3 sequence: CASSPLEGGETQYF. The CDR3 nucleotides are TGCGCCAGCAGCCCACTGGAAGGGGGGGAGACCCAGTACTTC.

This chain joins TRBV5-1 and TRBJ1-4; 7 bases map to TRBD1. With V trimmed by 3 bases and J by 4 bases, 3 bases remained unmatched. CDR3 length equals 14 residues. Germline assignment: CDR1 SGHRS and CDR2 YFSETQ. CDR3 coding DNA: TGCGCCAGCAGCTCGGGACAGTTTAATGAAAAACTGTTTTTT. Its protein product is CASSSGQFNEKLFF. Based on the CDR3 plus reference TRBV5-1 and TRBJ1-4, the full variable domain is KAGVTQTPRYLIKTRGQQVTLSCSPISGHRSVSWYQQTPGQGLQFLFEYFSETQRNKGNFPGRFSGRQFSNSRSEMNVSTLELGDSALYLCASSSGQFNEKLFFGSGTQLSVL.

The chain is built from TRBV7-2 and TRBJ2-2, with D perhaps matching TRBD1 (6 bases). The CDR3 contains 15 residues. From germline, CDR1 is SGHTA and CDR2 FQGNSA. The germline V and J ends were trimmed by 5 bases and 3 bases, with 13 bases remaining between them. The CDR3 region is CASSRQVGDTGELFF. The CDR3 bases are TGTGCCAGCAGCCGACAGGTCGGGGACACCGGGGAGCTGTTTTTT. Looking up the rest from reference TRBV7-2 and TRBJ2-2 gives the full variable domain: GAGVSQSPSNKVTEKGKDVELRCDPISGHTALYWYRQSLGQGLEFLIYFQGNSAPDKSGLPSDRFSAERTGGSVSTLTIQRTQQEDSAVYLCASSRQVGDTGELFFGEGSRLTVL.

This CDR3 reads CASSEFAGGNTIYF. CDR3 in DNA: TGTGCCAGCAGTGAATTTGCAGGGGGAAACACCATATATTTT. The gene calls are TRBV25-1 and TRBJ1-3, with D maybe TRBD1 (5 bases). The CDR3 extends over 14 amino acids. Germline CDR1 is MGHDK and CDR2 is SYGVNS. V was shortened by 1 base and J by 4 bases, with 8 bases between the two germline ends.

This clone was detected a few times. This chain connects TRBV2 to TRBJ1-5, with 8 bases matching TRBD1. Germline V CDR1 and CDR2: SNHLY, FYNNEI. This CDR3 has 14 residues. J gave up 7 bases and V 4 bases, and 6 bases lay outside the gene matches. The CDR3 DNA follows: TGTGCCAGCAGTGGACAGGGGAGACGGCAGCCCCAGCATTTT. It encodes CASSGQGRRQPQHF. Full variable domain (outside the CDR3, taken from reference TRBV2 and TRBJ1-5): EPEVTQTPSHQVTQMGQEVILRCVPISNHLYFYWYRQILGQKVEFLVSFYNNEISEKSEIFDDQFSVERPDGSNFTLKIRSTKLEDSAMYFCASSGQGRRQPQHFGDGTRLSIL.

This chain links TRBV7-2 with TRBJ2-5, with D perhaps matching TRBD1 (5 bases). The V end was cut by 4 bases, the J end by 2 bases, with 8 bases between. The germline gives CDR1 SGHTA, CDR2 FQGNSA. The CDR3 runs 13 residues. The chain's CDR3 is CASSSTAQETQYF. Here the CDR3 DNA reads TGTGCCAGCAGCTCGACAGCACAAGAGACCCAGTACTTC. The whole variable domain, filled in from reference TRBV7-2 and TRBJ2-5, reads GAGVSQSPSNKVTEKGKDVELRCDPISGHTALYWYRQSLGQGLEFLIYFQGNSAPDKSGLPSDRFSAERTGGSVSTLTIQRTQQEDSAVYLCASSSTAQETQYFGPGTRLLVL.

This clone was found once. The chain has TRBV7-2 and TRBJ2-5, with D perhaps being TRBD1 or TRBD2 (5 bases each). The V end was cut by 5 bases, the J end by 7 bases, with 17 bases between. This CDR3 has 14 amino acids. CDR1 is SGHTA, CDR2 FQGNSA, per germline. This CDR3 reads CASSPGAASTTQYF. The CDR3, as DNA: TGTGCCAGCAGCCCCGGGGCCGCGTCGACGACCCAGTACTTC.

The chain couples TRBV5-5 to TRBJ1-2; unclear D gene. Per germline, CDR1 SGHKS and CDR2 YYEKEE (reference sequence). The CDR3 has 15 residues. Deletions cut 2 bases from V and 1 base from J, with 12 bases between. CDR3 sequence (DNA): TGTGCCAGCAGCTTCCGAGAGGGTAGTAACTATGGCTACACCTTC. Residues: CASSFREGSNYGYTF.

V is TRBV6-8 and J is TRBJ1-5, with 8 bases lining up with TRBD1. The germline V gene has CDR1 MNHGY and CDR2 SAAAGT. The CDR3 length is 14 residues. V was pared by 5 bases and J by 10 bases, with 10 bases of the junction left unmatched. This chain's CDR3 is CASSLDRGHEPQHF. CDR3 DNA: TGTGCCAGCAGTCTCGACAGGGGCCACGAACCCCAGCATTTT.

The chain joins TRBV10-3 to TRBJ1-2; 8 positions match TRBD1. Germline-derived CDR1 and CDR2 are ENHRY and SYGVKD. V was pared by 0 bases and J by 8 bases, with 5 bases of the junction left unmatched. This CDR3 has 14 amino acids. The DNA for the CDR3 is TGTGCCATCAGTGAGTCGAAGCAGGGGGCGGGCTACACCTTC. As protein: CAISESKQGAGYTF.

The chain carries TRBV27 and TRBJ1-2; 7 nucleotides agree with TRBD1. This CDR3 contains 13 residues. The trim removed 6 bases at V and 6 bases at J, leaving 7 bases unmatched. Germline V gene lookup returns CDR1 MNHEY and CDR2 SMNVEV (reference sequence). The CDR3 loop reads CASRQQGSDGYTF. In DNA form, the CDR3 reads TGTGCCAGCAGACAACAGGGGAGCGATGGCTACACCTTC.

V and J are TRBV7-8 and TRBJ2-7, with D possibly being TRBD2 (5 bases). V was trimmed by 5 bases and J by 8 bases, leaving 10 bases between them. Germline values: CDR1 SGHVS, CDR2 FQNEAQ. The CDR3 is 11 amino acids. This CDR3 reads CASSPSSQQYF. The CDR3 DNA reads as TGTGCCAGCAGCCCTAGCAGTCAGCAGTACTTC.

Here the CDR3 reads CASAGVGSPLHF. DNA for the CDR3: TGTGCCAGCGCAGGGGTCGGTTCACCCCTCCACTTT. The V and J genes are TRBV25-1 and TRBJ1-6, with a tentative D call TRBD1 (6 bases). V shed 8 bases and J shed 9 bases, with 11 bases lying between them. Germline CDR1 is MGHDK and CDR2 is SYGVNS. The CDR3 is 12 residues long.

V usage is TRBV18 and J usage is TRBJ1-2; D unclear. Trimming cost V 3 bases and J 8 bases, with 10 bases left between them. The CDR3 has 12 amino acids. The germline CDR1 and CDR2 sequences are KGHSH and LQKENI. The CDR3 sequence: CASSPSGEGYTF. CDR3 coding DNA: TGTGCCAGCTCACCCTCCGGGGAAGGCTACACCTTC.

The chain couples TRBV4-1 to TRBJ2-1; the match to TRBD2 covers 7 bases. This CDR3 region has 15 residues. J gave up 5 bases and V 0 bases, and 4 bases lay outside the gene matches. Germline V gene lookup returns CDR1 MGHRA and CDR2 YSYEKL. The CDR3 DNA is TGCGCCAGCAGCCAAGATGTGGGAGGGGACAATGAGCAGTTCTTC. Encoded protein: CASSQDVGGDNEQFF.

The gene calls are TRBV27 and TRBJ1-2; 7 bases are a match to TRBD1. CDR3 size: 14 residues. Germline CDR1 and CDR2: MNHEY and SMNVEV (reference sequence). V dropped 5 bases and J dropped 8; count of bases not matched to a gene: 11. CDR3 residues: CASSIRTGIGGYTF. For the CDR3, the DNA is TGTGCCAGCAGTATAAGGACAGGAATTGGAGGCTACACCTTC.

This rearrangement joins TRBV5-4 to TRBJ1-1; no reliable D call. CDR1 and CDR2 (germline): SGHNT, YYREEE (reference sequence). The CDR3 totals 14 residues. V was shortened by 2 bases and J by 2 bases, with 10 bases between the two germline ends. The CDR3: CASSLDVPNTEAFF. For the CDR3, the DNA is TGTGCCAGCAGCTTAGACGTGCCTAACACTGAAGCTTTCTTT.

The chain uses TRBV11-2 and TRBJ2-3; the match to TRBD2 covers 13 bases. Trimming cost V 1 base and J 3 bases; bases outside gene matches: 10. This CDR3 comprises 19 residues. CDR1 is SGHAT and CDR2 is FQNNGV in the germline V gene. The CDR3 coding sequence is TGTGCCAGCAGCTTAGCGGGTTCGGGACTAGCGGGAAGGACAGATACGCAGTATTTT. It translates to CASSLAGSGLAGRTDTQYF.

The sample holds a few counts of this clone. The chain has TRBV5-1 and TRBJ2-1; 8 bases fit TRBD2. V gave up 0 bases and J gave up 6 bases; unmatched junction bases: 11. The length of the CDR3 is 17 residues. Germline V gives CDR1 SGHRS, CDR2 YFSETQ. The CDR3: CASSLVIAGYPPNEQFF. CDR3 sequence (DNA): TGCGCCAGCAGCTTGGTAATAGCGGGGTACCCCCCCAATGAGCAGTTCTTC.

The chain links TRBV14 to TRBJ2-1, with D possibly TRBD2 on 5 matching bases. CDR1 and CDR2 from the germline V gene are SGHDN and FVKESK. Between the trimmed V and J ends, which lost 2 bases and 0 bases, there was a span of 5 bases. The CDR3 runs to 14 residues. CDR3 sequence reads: CASSQRDSYNEQFF. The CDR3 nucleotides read TGTGCCAGCAGCCAACGGGACTCCTACAATGAGCAGTTCTTC.

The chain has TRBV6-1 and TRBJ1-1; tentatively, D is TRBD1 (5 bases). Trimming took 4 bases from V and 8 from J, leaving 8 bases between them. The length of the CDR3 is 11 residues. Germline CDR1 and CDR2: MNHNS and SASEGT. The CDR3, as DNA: TGTGCCAGCAGTGGTAGGGGAGAAGCTTTCTTT. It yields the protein CASSGRGEAFF.

For the CDR3, the DNA is TGTGCCAGCAGCTTAGCGATGGGTCCTGAAAAACTGTTTTTT. It yields the protein CASSLAMGPEKLFF. The rearrangement uses TRBV7-9 and TRBJ1-4; D is ambiguous. V lost 0 bases, J lost 7 bases, and 9 bases lay in between. This CDR3 comprises 14 residues. Germline V gives CDR1 SEHNR, CDR2 FQNEAQ (reference sequence).

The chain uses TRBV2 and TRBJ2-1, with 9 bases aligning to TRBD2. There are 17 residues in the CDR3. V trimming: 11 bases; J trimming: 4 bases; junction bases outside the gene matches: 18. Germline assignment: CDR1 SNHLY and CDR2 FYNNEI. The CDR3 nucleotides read TGTGCCTTTAAAGCCGGCGGGGGGGATCTGTGGTACAATGAGCAGTTCTTC. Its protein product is CAFKAGGGDLWYNEQFF.

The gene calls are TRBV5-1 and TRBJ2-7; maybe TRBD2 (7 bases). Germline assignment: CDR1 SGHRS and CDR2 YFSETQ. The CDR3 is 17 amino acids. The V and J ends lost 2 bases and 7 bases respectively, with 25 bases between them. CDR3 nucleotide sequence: TGCGCCAGCAGCTTTGCCATTGATGACGGGGGGCTGCGAGAGCAGTACTTC. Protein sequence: CASSFAIDDGGLREQYF.

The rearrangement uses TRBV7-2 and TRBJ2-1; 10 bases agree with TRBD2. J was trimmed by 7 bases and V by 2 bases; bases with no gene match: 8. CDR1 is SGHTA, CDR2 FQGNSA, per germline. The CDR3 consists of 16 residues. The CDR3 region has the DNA TGTGCCAGCAGCTTACAAGCGGGAGGGCCCTGGAATGAGCAGTTCTTC. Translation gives CASSLQAGGPWNEQFF.